The next 27 T cell receptor beta chains were all read from a single sample in a study of blood T cell repertoires in COVID-19. TCRdb keeps only in-frame clones here, not all; method: immunoSEQ multiplex PCR. Counted here are roughly 96,000 clones, 81% occurring once; the ten biggest clones make up around 4%. Source material: peripheral blood. These receptors were collected from a man between 60 and 70 years old with acute or convalescent COVID-19.

The chain recombines TRBV7-3 with TRBJ1-2; weak D call: TRBD1 (5 bases). The V end lost 5 bases, the J end lost 6 bases, and 13 bases lay between the germline ends. The CDR3 contains 13 residues. The germline V gene has CDR1 SGHTA and CDR2 FQGTGA. The CDR3: CASSPRQQDGYTF. The CDR3 bases are TGTGCCAGCAGCCCCAGACAGCAAGATGGCTACACCTTC.

V is TRBV11-2 and J is TRBJ2-1, with unresolved D. V lost 0 bases and J 8 bases, leaving 8 bases between the germline ends. Germline V gene lookup returns CDR1 SGHAT and CDR2 FQNNGV. This CDR3 spans 13 amino acids. Here the CDR3 reads CASSLDYSYEQFF. The CDR3 DNA reads TGTGCCAGCAGCTTAGATTACAGCTATGAGCAGTTCTTC.

The J gene is TRBJ2-1, the V gene TRBV9; 9 positions match TRBD2. Germline trimming cut 4 bases from V and 7 bases from J; bases unmatched to any gene: 9. CDR3 size: 15 residues. Germline V gene sequence: CDR1 SGDLS, CDR2 YYNGEE. The CDR3 spells CASSNSGRVGNEQFF. DNA of the CDR3: TGTGCCAGCAGCAATAGCGGGAGAGTTGGGAATGAGCAGTTCTTC.

This rearrangement joins TRBV5-6 to TRBJ2-3, with D maybe TRBD2 (7 bases). This CDR3 comprises 16 residues. V dropped 4 bases and J dropped 1 base, with 16 bases sitting between them. Germline CDR1 is SGHDT and CDR2 is YYEEEE. CDR3: CASSPVGGGRTDTQYF. The CDR3 nucleotides are TGTGCCAGCAGCCCGGTAGGGGGGGGACGCACAGATACGCAGTATTTT. Complete variable domain (other parts from reference TRBV5-6 and TRBJ2-3): DAGVTQSPTHLIKTRGQQVTLRCSPKSGHDTVSWYQQALGQGPQFIFQYYEEEERQRGNFPDRFSGHQFPNYSSELNVNALLLGDSALYLCASSPVGGGRTDTQYFGPGTRLTVL.

The genes are TRBV5-1 and TRBJ2-7; 7 bases fit TRBD1. Germline loops: CDR1 SGHRS, CDR2 YFSETQ. CDR3 length: 15 amino acids. V was clipped by 7 bases and J by 3 bases; unmatched bases: 13. The CDR3 DNA reads as TGCGCCAGCGGCAGGGACAGCCAAAGCAACTACGAGCAGTACTTC. Amino acids: CASGRDSQSNYEQYF.

The chain employs TRBV21-1 and TRBJ2-2; the table's D gene call, TRBD2, was not cross checked with the DNA. TRBV21-1 is classified as a pseudogene. The CDR3 runs to 16 residues. CDR3 bases: TGTGCCAGCAGCCCGGGGGGGCAGGGAGGCGCCGGGGAGCTGTTTTTT. Translating it yields CASSPGGQGGAGELFF.

Details on this clone: A read error may account for a junction end that differs from germline. The gene calls are TRBV6-5 and TRBJ2-1, with 9 bases matching TRBD2. This CDR3 has 16 amino acids. The germline V gene has CDR1 MNHEY and CDR2 SVGAGI. CDR3 DNA sequence: TGTGCCAGCAGTTACTTCCTAGCGGGATCCTCCAATGAGCAGTTCTTC. It specifies CASSYFLAGSSNEQFF.

This clone was counted a few times. V usage is TRBV27 and J usage is TRBJ1-2; maybe TRBD1 (5 bases). This CDR3 has 11 residues. Trimming removed 6 bases at V and 7 bases at J, with 9 bases between. Germline CDR1 MNHEY, CDR2 SMNVEV (reference sequence). In DNA, the CDR3 is TGTGCCAGCAGGGCAGGGCGTGGCTACACCTTC. Its protein is CASRAGRGYTF.

This clone came up once. CDR3 sequence reads: CTSSQVKGLEQFF. CDR3 sequence (DNA): TGCACCAGCAGCCAAGTCAAGGGGCTTGAGCAGTTCTTC. The chain is built from TRBV1 and TRBJ2-1; TRBD1, the table's D call, was not compared with the DNA. TRBV1 is a known pseudogene. The CDR3 consists of 13 residues.

This chain connects TRBV5-4 to TRBJ1-2; TRBD1 matches at 7 bases. The CDR3 contains 13 residues. V lost 2 bases, J lost 6 bases, and 4 bases stayed unmatched. The germline gives CDR1 SGHNT, CDR2 YYREEE (reference sequence). The CDR3 sequence is CASSLQGKDGYTF. The CDR3 DNA is TGTGCCAGCAGCTTACAGGGGAAAGATGGCTACACCTTC.

The chain joins TRBV5-5 to TRBJ2-5; D possibly corresponds to TRBD2 (5 bases). The CDR3 consists of 13 residues. CDR1 is SGHKS, CDR2 YYEKEE, per germline (reference sequence). V lost 1 base and J 8 bases, leaving 12 bases between the germline ends. For the CDR3, the DNA is TGTGCCAGCAGCTTGAGAGGGAGATACACCCAGTACTTC. It is translated as CASSLRGRYTQYF.

This sequence joins TRBV24-1 and TRBJ2-3; D not certain. The ends were cut back, 7 bases at V and 0 bases at J, with 7 bases in the middle. Germline-derived CDR1 and CDR2 are KGHDR and SFDVKD. The CDR3 is made up of 13 amino acids. CDR3 DNA: TGTGCCACCAGGCTAACTAGCACAGATACGCAGTATTTT. Residues: CATRLTSTDTQYF.

V is TRBV11-3 and J is TRBJ2-3; 8 positions agree with TRBD2. This CDR3 contains 17 residues. The ends lost 5 bases at V and 0 bases at J; junction bases unmatched: 10. Germline CDR1 and CDR2: SGHNT and YENEEA. The CDR3: CASSLPASGYSTDTQYF. As DNA, the CDR3 is TGTGCCAGCAGCCTCCCCGCTAGCGGGTATAGCACAGATACGCAGTATTTT.

There are a few counts of this clone. J is TRBJ1-4 and V is TRBV15; tentatively, D is TRBD1 (5 bases). Trimming cost V 1 base and J 4 bases, with 13 bases left between them. CDR1 and CDR2 from the germline V gene are LNHNV and YYDKDF (reference sequence). The CDR3 sequence is 16 residues long. The CDR3 DNA follows: TGTGCCACCAGCAGAGTAGGGCAGGGCTTTAATGAAAAACTGTTTTTT. It yields the protein CATSRVGQGFNEKLFF.

The V gene is TRBV21-1, the J gene TRBJ1-1; TRBD1 was called by the table and not checked on the DNA. TRBV21-1 is noted as a pseudogene. The CDR3 extends over 16 amino acids. The CDR3, as DNA: TGTGCCAGCAGCAAGTCGACAGGGGGCAGGAACACTGAAGCTTTCTTT. Protein sequence: CASSKSTGGRNTEAFF.

The chain combines TRBV5-4 with TRBJ2-5; 13 bases are shared with TRBD2. J was trimmed by 7 bases and V by 6 bases; bases with no gene match: 3. This CDR3 contains 13 residues. Germline V CDR1 and CDR2: SGHNT, YYREEE (reference sequence). In DNA form, the CDR3 reads TGTGCCAGCACACTAGCGGGGGGGTCGACCCAGTACTTC. It specifies CASTLAGGSTQYF.

This chain joins TRBV30 and TRBJ2-2; 11 bases are shared with TRBD2. The CDR3 length is 16 residues. The germline V gene encodes CDR1 GTSNPN and CDR2 SVGIG (reference sequence). CDR3 in DNA: TGTGCATTAAAATCAGGAGGTAGCGGGAGGGCCGGGGAGCTGTTTTTT. Translated: CALKSGGSGRAGELFF.

The rearrangement links TRBV9 to TRBJ2-3; 8 positions agree with TRBD2. J was trimmed by 5 bases and V by 0 bases; bases with no gene match: 8. CDR3 length equals 16 residues. Germline lookup yields CDR1 SGDLS and CDR2 YYNGEE. The CDR3 here is CASSVVDSGMGDTQYF. Here the CDR3 DNA reads TGTGCCAGCAGCGTAGTGGATAGCGGGATGGGAGATACGCAGTATTTT.

The chain links TRBV6-5 to TRBJ2-1; 10 positions match TRBD2. Trimming at V came to 2 bases and at J to 7 bases, leaving 5 bases not matched to a gene. Germline CDR1 reads MNHEY; CDR2 reads SVGAGI. This CDR3 has 15 residues. The CDR3 sequence is CASSYGSGRMNEQFF. The CDR3, as DNA: TGTGCCAGCAGTTACGGTAGCGGGAGGATGAATGAGCAGTTCTTC.

This chain connects TRBV2 to TRBJ1-6, with 8 positions matching TRBD1. The CDR3 is made up of 14 amino acids. With 5 bases clipped from V and 10 bases from J, the junction kept 7 bases outside the gene matches. Germline CDR1 and CDR2: SNHLY and FYNNEI. CDR3 DNA sequence: TGTGCCAGCAGTCTCGACAGGGGCCGATCACCCCTCCACTTT. This translates into CASSLDRGRSPLHF.

This clone appeared once. V and J are TRBV7-3 and TRBJ2-1; 7 bases align to TRBD1. V was pared by 3 bases and J by 6 bases, with 2 bases of the junction left unmatched. CDR1 is SGHTA and CDR2 is FQGTGA in the germline V gene. CDR3 size: 13 residues. The CDR3 DNA reads as TGTGCCAGCAGCTTCGACAGGGTCAATGAGCAGTTCTTC. It encodes CASSFDRVNEQFF.

V usage is TRBV4-2 and J usage is TRBJ2-5; 8 positions agree with TRBD2. The ends lost 2 bases at V and 0 bases at J; junction bases unmatched: 8. Germline values: CDR1 LGHNA, CDR2 YNFKEQ. This CDR3 spans 17 amino acids. Written as DNA, the CDR3 is TGTGCCAGCAGCCAACGCGCGGGGCGGGGGGACCAAGAGACCCAGTACTTC. Translation: CASSQRAGRGDQETQYF.

The chain employs TRBV18 and TRBJ1-2, with D possibly TRBD1 on 5 matching bases. Trimming took 0 bases from V and 4 from J, leaving 12 bases between them. Germline V gene data show CDR1 as KGHSH and CDR2 as LQKENI. The CDR3 contains 15 residues. The CDR3 DNA reads TGTGCCAGCTCACCACCAGGACAAGGAGTCTATGGCTACACCTTC. Protein product: CASSPPGQGVYGYTF.

The chain links TRBV24-1 to TRBJ2-1; 11 bases fit TRBD2. The length of the CDR3 is 16 residues. Germline V gene lookup returns CDR1 KGHDR and CDR2 SFDVKD. The V segment lost 2 bases and the J segment 9 bases; nucleotides outside the gene matches: 8. The CDR3 DNA is TGTGCCACCAGTGATTCGACTTCGACTAGCGGGATTGAGCAGTTCTTC. It specifies CATSDSTSTSGIEQFF.

The chain uses TRBV21-1 and TRBJ1-4; TRBD1, the D gene given by the table, was not confirmed from the DNA. TRBV21-1 is given as a pseudogene. This CDR3 spans 18 amino acids. DNA of the CDR3: TGTGCCAGCAGCAAAGCTAGGGACATTGGGGCTAGTAATGAAAAACTGTTTTTT. Translation gives CASSKARDIGASNEKLFF.

The gene calls are TRBV3-1 (or the pseudogene TRBV3-2) and TRBJ1-3, with D unclear. This CDR3 spans 12 amino acids. CDR1 is LGHDT and CDR2 is YNNKEL in the germline V gene (reference sequence). Trimming pared 4 bases from V and 8 bases from J, leaving 9 bases between. In nucleotides, the CDR3 is TGTGCCAGCAGCCTAAGCGTCGACACCATATATTTT. Translating gives CASSLSVDTIYF.

The V gene is TRBV11-3, the J gene TRBJ1-5, with D possibly TRBD1 on 5 matching bases. CDR1 and CDR2 from the germline V gene are SGHNT and YENEEA. This CDR3 has 17 amino acids. The germline V and J ends were trimmed by 5 bases and 0 bases, with 17 bases remaining between them. For the CDR3, the DNA is TGTGCCAGCAGCCGATTCCGACAGTCCGATAGCAATCAGCCCCAGCATTTT. Residues: CASSRFRQSDSNQPQHF.